This TCR beta chain derives from a study of blood T cell repertoires in COVID-19. Across the whole study: Whether acute or convalescent, the COVID-19 samples came from the United States, Italy and Spain.

The J segment lost 7 bases and the V segment lost 4 bases, leaving 10 bases of the junction unmatched. Germline CDR1 reads SGHVS; CDR2 reads FNYEAQ. The CDR3 is 17 amino acids. Original processing notes: Amplification with reference gene primers provided the estimates of nucleated cell counts. Produced via immunoSEQ multiplex PCR; TCRdb's table is partial and in-frame only. The V and J calls and clone size are taken from that table; D and trimming were inferred from the DNA. The sample yields about 110,000 clones, over 75% seen once. The receptor's source is a woman between 70 and 85 years old with acute or convalescent COVID-19. The source material was peripheral blood. V and J are TRBV7-6 and TRBJ2-1; 13 bases match TRBD2. CDR3 in amino acids: CASSSGLAGAVGNEQFF. CDR3 sequence (DNA): TGTGCCAGCAGCTCCGGACTAGCGGGAGCCGTTGGGAATGAGCAGTTCTTC.